This section outlines one T cell receptor (beta chain) sequence together with its context. The clone's antigen remains unknown. Base qualities are not at hand, and no much larger clone is one base apart. The cohort was made up of about 610 healthy bone marrow donors. At the time of sampling, every cohort member was nominally healthy, though immune exposures that went unrecorded were likely present. The donor was CMV seropositive and belonged to the group of a few hundred seropositive cohort members. A peripheral blood sample was provided by each donor, and peripheral blood mononuclear cells were used for TCR beta sequencing. The Qiagen DNeasy Blood Extraction Kit was used to extract genomic DNA from the blood cell samples. The method behind the library was the immunoSEQ multiplex PCR assay. A mixture of 60 forward primers for TCR Vbeta segments and 13 reverse primers for TCR Jbeta segments was used in the multiplex PCR. The CDR3 region of rearranged TCR beta genes was amplified from genomic DNA with a multiplex PCR assay. The Illumina HiSeq System was used to sequence the amplified TCR beta libraries as 87-base-pair reads. The authors' pipeline ran thus. A later analysis counted about 80 million unique TCR beta chains across the 500 to 850 repertoires, and some 11 million of these chains were shared by at least two donors. A nearest-neighbor algorithm error-corrected the raw reads and collapsed the reads into unique sequences, merging closely related sequences to remove PCR and sequencing errors. To assign V, D and J gene segments, CDR3 sequences were aligned to IMGT reference sequences. For a sequence to be retained, at least a six-nucleotide match to both a V gene segment and a J gene segment was required. Rearrangements were called productive when the CDR3 lacked stop codons and stayed in frame with V and J; all others were non-productive. Following IMGT convention, CDR3 was defined as the stretch from the second conserved V-encoded cysteine to the conserved J-encoded phenylalanine. The earlier analysis of about 530 of the donors excluded any sequence lacking an unambiguous match to a single V gene segment. In an earlier analysis of some 590 of the donors, V segments were called functional above 56.7% productive rearrangements and were called segregating when the between-donor standard deviation exceeded 5%. To diagnose cytomegalovirus status from the catalog of TCR beta chain sequences, a statistical classification framework was built. In a later analysis, TCR nucleotide sequences were compared against IMGT/GENE-DB human TR gene sequences so that V and J genes could be assigned. In a later analysis, CDR3 sequences and most-parsimonious VDJ recombination scenarios were assigned using the TCRdist pipeline. In a later analysis, each TCR beta chain was defined by its CDR3 amino acid sequence together with its V-gene family, and reads lacking a unique V-gene family were excluded. A later analysis removed 592 highly shared, low-generation-probability nucleotide sequences to deal with suspected cross-contamination and a sequencing artifact. In a later analysis, a clonal expansion index for each public chain was calculated from normalized within-repertoire ranks of inferred template counts. A later analysis computed generation probabilities with a VDJ recombination model fitted to out-of-frame rearrangements, and checked the results against IGoR. A later analysis scored TCR-TCR, TCR-HLA and TCR-CMV co-occurrence with hypergeometric tests, applying a repertoire-size bias correction to TCR pairs. False discovery rates were estimated in a later analysis by permuting HLA or CMV assignments 20 times. In a later analysis, co-occurring TCRs were grouped using DBSCAN, with TCRdist sequence similarity added in when clustering inside HLA-allele-positive subsets. For co-occurrence clustering, repertoires with fewer than 30,000 or more than 120,000 public chains were excluded, along with roughly five repertoires with anomalous nucleotide sharing. TCRdb limited this immuneACCESS table to in-frame rearrangements with V and J called. A share of clones is missing; checked studies link under half to unresolved V genes, and the rest is unexplained. The DNA gave D and trimming, while V, J and clone size come from that table. The sample profile shows more than 95,000 clones; roughly 73% of them were found once. Of the sample, around 5% is held by the ten largest clones.

The data were taken from a study of cytomegalovirus exposure and HLA in healthy donors (dated 2017 in TCRdb). Notes on the research overall: In an earlier analysis of around 540 of the donors, 250 to 300 Gb of sequence data and 117 million unique TCR beta sequences from about 180 million T cells were reported. Besides the first cohort of 550 to 750 subjects, a separate validation cohort made up of some 110 different subjects was used. HLA typing included class I and class II loci at four-digit resolution. Roughly 5 DR-DQ haplotypes were handled as single units for association and clustering, since linkage in the cohort was strong. Across 398 genotyped donors of the cohort, an average of approximately 240,000 unique TCR beta nucleotide sequences per donor were sequenced, and roughly a sixth of those sequences were non-productive. Rather than using new phenotypic data, the later analysis identified candidate immune exposures from TCR beta sequences and from how often those sequences occurred across donors. The number of donors typed differed by locus, with roughly 620-630 for A, B, C, DRB1 and DQB1, over 500 for DQA1, about 610 for DPA1, and 472 for DPB1. Genome-wide SNP genotypes for about three fifths of the roughly 700 donors were used in a later genetic analysis, which treated that subset as a discovery cohort. The study combined high-throughput TCR immunosequencing, statistical association of individual TCRs with disease status, and machine learning to predict cytomegalovirus infection status. In a later analysis, previously published TCR beta repertoires from 550 to 750 donors were re-analyzed and high-resolution HLA genotyping was added so that TCR occurrence patterns could be studied. The study was designed to test whether signatures of past pathogen exposure could be identified by cataloging public T cell receptors. The study profiled the T cell repertoires of about 640 subjects by immunosequencing and related them to cytomegalovirus serostatus. All discovery cohort repertoires had been generated on a single sequencing platform. The genetic ancestry cluster associated with self-reported Caucasian donors included over 65% of the roughly 400 genotyped donors. Donor age, sex, ethnicity and CMV serostatus were collected together with the repertoire data. To decide whether each TCR beta V gene segment behaved as functional or pseudogenic, an earlier analysis of some 540 of the donors relied on high-throughput TCR beta sequencing. An early release covering roughly 640 HLA-typed donors comprised approximately 290 gigabases of sequencing data and around 85 million unique TCR sequences.

The CDR3 numbers 13 residues from cysteine through phenylalanine. CDR3 DNA only is kept here, 39 bases in frame from base 1. V was cut back by 3 bases and J by 5 bases, leaving a gap of 11 bases between them. The germline V gene encodes CDR1 SGDLS and CDR2 YYNGEE. General findings and caveats noted by the study authors: The earlier analysis of 587 of the donors excluded some 15 rarely observed V segments, including chromosome 9 orphons, because counts were too low. In an earlier analysis of 587 of the donors, most TCR beta V segments appeared in productive rearrangements about 90% or about 30% of the time, broadly matching IMGT annotations. Because some donors lacked HLA typing at each locus, the association tests relied only on the typed subset. The cohort was sequenced for TCR beta chains only, and without alpha or paired-chain data the features that could be detected were limited. Roughly uniform sequencing depth across donors was assumed in presence/absence analyses, although this assumption may not hold. In a later analysis, HLA-associated TCR beta chains were found to be more clonally expanded and to have lower generation probabilities than equally common non-associated chains. Correlated functional status among segregating V segments might be attributable to linkage disequilibrium, but an unknown experimental factor could not be ruled out. Across donors, most TCR sequences were observed very rarely, whereas some public TCRs were present in many individuals. A few of the identified cytomegalovirus-associated TCR beta chains were confirmed in vitro to be specific for cytomegalovirus antigens. When HLA alleles, especially DR and DQ, strongly co-occurred, attributing TCR associations to individual alleles was difficult. The classifier was reported to diagnose cytomegalovirus status with high specificity and sensitivity in both the original and validation cohorts. A later analysis reported that several top co-occurrence clusters appeared linked to parvovirus B19, influenza, CMV and Epstein-Barr virus. Compared with the approximately 670-donor mean, donors in an Asian-associated ancestry cluster had fewer N-insertions in productive TCRs, according to a later genetic analysis. In a later analysis, most CMV-associated TCR beta chains were found to appear HLA-restricted, with HLA associations seemingly driven largely by CMV exposure. The 87-base-pair reads could not distinguish some IMGT-functional V segments, including TRBV6-2 and TRBV6-3, so those segments were excluded. According to the authors, the approach could potentially be generalized to other disease states and immunological phenotypes. In the study, roughly 160 TCR beta chains were listed as associated with cytomegalovirus. CMV serostatus was the only immune exposure information available for the cohort. A later analysis associated 15,000 to 20,000 TCR beta sequences with specific HLA alleles at a false discovery rate of 0.05. In a later analysis, the rate of TCR association differed among HLA loci, with DRB1 alleles having the most associated TCRs and HLA-C alleles having the fewest. In a later genetic analysis, a missense DCLRE1C variant was associated with V-gene and J-gene trimming of TCR beta chains, and the association was replicated in an independent cohort. A cluster of highly shared sequence variants was judged likely to represent a technical artifact of the sequencing pipeline. A further reported finding was that TCR beta sequences accurately predicted the HLA-A and HLA-B alleles for most subjects in the first cohort.

Sequencing input: PBMCs. In this chain, TRBV9 is recombined with TRBJ1-1, and TRBD1 may be the D gene, going by 5 matching bases. This receptor was taken from a man aged 55 to 70 in good health and CMV-seropositive. CDR3 region: CASSGPGGTEAFF. At the DNA level, the sequence is TGTGCCAGCAGCGGTCCCGGGGGGACTGAAGCTTTCTTT.